What follows are 30 T cell receptor beta chains derived from one specimen sequenced in a study of cytomegalovirus exposure and HLA in healthy donors (dated by TCRdb to the late 2010s). Library preparation used the immunoSEQ multiplex PCR assay. A mixture of 60 forward primers for TCR Vbeta segments and 13 reverse primers for TCR Jbeta segments was used in the multiplex PCR. TCRdb obtained this table from immuneACCESS and retained in-frame rearrangements with V and J assigned. These tables miss some clones; where compared with another copy, unresolved V genes account for less than half of the shortfall, and the remainder is unexplained. The sample contains hundreds of thousands of clones, roughly 87% of them found a single time. The top ten clonotypes cover approximately 6.5% of the sample. Sequencing was performed on PBMCs. These receptors all come from a man aged 35-49 years in good health and CMV-seropositive.

The chain employs TRBV2 and TRBJ2-7, with 10 bases aligning to TRBD1. The CDR3 totals 14 residues. Germline-derived CDR1 and CDR2 are SNHLY and FYNNEI. V was clipped by 6 bases and J by 3 bases; unmatched bases: 5. The CDR3 region is CASSRDRGVYEQYF. The CDR3 DNA is TGTGCCAGCAGCCGGGACAGGGGAGTCTACGAGCAGTACTTC.

The chain uses TRBV5-6 and TRBJ2-5; 7 bases align to TRBD1. The CDR3 has 14 residues. Trimming removed 4 bases from V and 1 base from J; junction bases left unmatched: 4. Germline CDR1 SGHDT, CDR2 YYEEEE. CDR3 loop: CASSPDRRQETQYF. CDR3 sequence (DNA): TGTGCCAGCAGCCCGGACAGGCGCCAAGAGACCCAGTACTTC.

V is TRBV30 and J is TRBJ2-7; 11 nucleotides match TRBD2. There are 14 residues in the CDR3. Germline CDR1 is GTSNPN and CDR2 is SVGIG (reference sequence). Trimming took 5 bases from V and 5 from J; bases not matched to a gene: 8. CDR3 region: CAWESGLAGNEQYV. The CDR3 DNA reads TGTGCCTGGGAAAGCGGACTAGCGGGTAACGAGCAGTACGTC.

The chain employs TRBV11-2 and TRBJ2-7; 9 bases map to TRBD1. This CDR3 region has 14 residues. CDR1 and CDR2 from the germline V gene are SGHAT and FQNNGV. Trimming removed 1 base from V and 4 bases from J; junction bases left unmatched: 2. Here the CDR3 reads CASSLGGQGYEQYF. The CDR3 bases are TGTGCCAGCAGCTTAGGAGGACAGGGGTACGAGCAGTACTTC.

The chain joins TRBV10-1 to TRBJ2-2, with TRBD2 matching over 11 bases. CDR1 and CDR2 from the germline V gene are WNHNN and SYGVQD (reference sequence). The CDR3 is made up of 16 amino acids. V lost 3 bases to trimming and J lost 6 bases; unmatched junction nucleotides: 6. CDR3 DNA sequence: TGCGCCAGCAGTGATGCTAGCGGGAGGTCCCCCGGGGAGCTGTTTTTT. As protein: CASSDASGRSPGELFF.

The J gene is TRBJ2-7, the V gene TRBV6-5; 7 bases line up with TRBD1. J was trimmed by 7 bases and V by 5 bases; bases with no gene match: 11. Per germline, CDR1 MNHEY and CDR2 SVGAGI. The CDR3 length is 14 residues. This CDR3 is CASSPNRGVGEQYV. In DNA, the CDR3 is TGTGCCAGCAGTCCAAACAGGGGAGTGGGGGAGCAGTACGTC.

The genes are TRBV2 and TRBJ1-4; 7 nucleotides match TRBD1. V lost 4 bases and J lost 6; bases outside the gene matches: 2. The CDR3 length is 13 residues. CDR1 SNHLY and CDR2 FYNNEI come from the germline V gene. CDR3 in DNA: TGTGCCAGCAGTGGACAGGGATATGAAAAACTGTTTTTT. As protein: CASSGQGYEKLFF.

This clone was detected only once. V and J are TRBV11-2 and TRBJ1-2; D not resolved. CDR3 size: 14 residues. CDR1 is SGHAT, CDR2 FQNNGV, per germline. The ends were cut back, 4 bases at V and 4 bases at J, with 13 bases in the middle. CDR3 nucleotides: TGTGCCAGCAGCTGGCAAACGGGGATCTATGGCTACACCTTC. Its translation: CASSWQTGIYGYTF.

This chain joins TRBV18 and TRBJ1-2, with 7 positions matching TRBD1. The CDR3 extends over 15 amino acids. CDR1 is KGHSH, CDR2 LQKENI, per germline. Germline trimming cut 5 bases from V and 3 bases from J; bases unmatched to any gene: 9. CDR3 loop: CASSARQGGDYGYTF. The CDR3 DNA reads TGTGCCAGCTCAGCTCGACAGGGCGGGGACTATGGCTACACCTTC.

The J gene is TRBJ1-1, the V gene TRBV10-2, with 10 bases identical to TRBD1. Germline V CDR1 and CDR2: WSHSY, SAAADI. Trimming cost V 4 bases and J 5 bases; bases outside gene matches: 1. The CDR3 extends over 13 amino acids. The CDR3 DNA sequence: TGCGCCAGCAGTGCGGACAGGGGGACTGAAGCTTTCTTT. Amino acids: CASSADRGTEAFF.

Concerning this clone itself: Sequence at one end of the junction differs from germline and may be a read error. The rearrangement uses TRBV7-8 and TRBJ2-7; TRBD2 matches at 10 bases. The CDR3 extends over 14 amino acids. Germline CDR1 and CDR2: SGHVS and FQNEAQ. The CDR3 sequence: CASSLAGVSYEQYF. The CDR3 DNA is TGTGCCAGCAGCCTAGCGGGAGTGTCCTACGAGCAGTACTTC. The variable domain in full, completed from reference TRBV7-8 and TRBJ2-7, reads GAGVSQSPRYKVAKRGQDVALRCDPISGHVSLFWYQQALGQGPEFLTYFQNEAQLDKSGLPSDRFFAERPEGSVSTLKIQRTQQEDSAVYLCASSLAGVSYEQYFGPGTRLTVT.

The J gene is TRBJ1-1, the V gene TRBV18; D is perhaps TRBD1 (6 bases). Germline CDR1 reads KGHSH; CDR2 reads LQKENI. The CDR3 covers 15 residues. V lost 6 bases and J 1 base, leaving 15 bases between the germline ends. CDR3 region: CASSSLAGENTEAFF. CDR3 sequence (DNA): TGTGCCAGCTCGTCTCTCGCAGGGGAGAACACTGAAGCTTTCTTT.

The CDR3: CASSTGVTEAFF. In nucleotides, the CDR3 is TGTGCCAGCAGTACAGGGGTTACTGAAGCTTTCTTT. The V gene is TRBV7-8, the J gene TRBJ1-1; 7 nucleotides line up with TRBD1. Germline V lookup: CDR1 SGHVS, CDR2 FQNEAQ. The CDR3 is made up of 12 amino acids. V lost 6 bases and J lost 5; bases outside the gene matches: 3.

This chain links TRBV11-3 with TRBJ1-2, with TRBD1 identical over 12 bases. Per the germline V gene, CDR1 is SGHNT and CDR2 is YENEEA. The CDR3 has 16 residues. J was trimmed by 2 bases and V by 0 bases; bases with no gene match: 1. CDR3 nucleotide sequence: TGTGCCAGCAGCTTAGACGGGACAGGGGGCAACTATGGCTACACCTTC. Amino acid sequence: CASSLDGTGGNYGYTF.

V is TRBV6-1 and J is TRBJ2-7; possibly TRBD2 for D (6 bases). Germline CDR1 is MNHNS and CDR2 is SASEGT. V was pared by 1 base and J by 2 bases, with 9 bases between. CDR3 length equals 14 residues. CDR3 region: CASSEGAGTYEQYF. DNA for the CDR3: TGTGCCAGCAGTGAAGGGGCGGGGACCTACGAGCAGTACTTC.

The chain carries TRBV11-3 and TRBJ2-3; 7 bases are shared with TRBD1. The germline gives CDR1 SGHNT, CDR2 YENEEA. The trim removed 3 bases at V and 1 base at J, leaving 4 bases unmatched. CDR3 length equals 15 residues. CDR3 residues: CASSFGQAGTDTQYF. The DNA of the CDR3 is TGTGCCAGCAGCTTCGGACAGGCAGGCACAGATACGCAGTATTTT.

In its sample, this clone was seen once. This chain uses TRBV27 with TRBJ1-5; 8 bases are a match to TRBD1. The CDR3 has 14 residues. The V and J ends lost 6 bases and 11 bases, in that order; junction bases with no gene match: 12. Germline V gene data show CDR1 as MNHEY and CDR2 as SMNVEV (reference sequence). In DNA, the CDR3 is TGTGCCAGCAGCCCAGGGGGCTCGTATTTGGCCCAGCATTTT. As protein: CASSPGGSYLAQHF.

This clone was counted between two and nine times. The chain uses TRBV2 and TRBJ2-1, with TRBD2 as a possible D gene (5 bases). The V end was cut by 5 bases, the J end by 7 bases, with 12 bases between. The germline CDR1 and CDR2 sequences are SNHLY and FYNNEI. The CDR3 runs 13 residues. The CDR3 nucleotides read TGTGCCAGCAGTCTGGACTGGCTTAATGAGCAGTTCTTC. It specifies CASSLDWLNEQFF.

The chain is built from TRBV6-5 and TRBJ1-5, with D possibly being TRBD1 (5 bases). The CDR3 covers 14 residues. The V and J ends lost 6 bases and 3 bases respectively, with 12 bases between them. Germline CDR1 and CDR2: MNHEY and SVGAGI. CDR3 protein: CASRNGGINQPQHF. DNA for the CDR3: TGTGCCAGCAGGAACGGGGGGATCAATCAGCCCCAGCATTTT.

The genes are TRBV29-1 and TRBJ2-7; no clear D gene. Trimming pared 3 bases from V and 0 bases from J, leaving 15 bases between. Germline CDR1 reads SQVTM; CDR2 reads ANQGSEA. The CDR3 length is 15 residues. The CDR3 loop is CSVDRLGESSYEQYF. The CDR3 DNA reads TGCAGCGTTGACCGACTCGGTGAGAGCTCCTACGAGCAGTACTTC.

The genes are TRBV6-5 and TRBJ2-7; 9 bases fit TRBD1. In germline, CDR1 is MNHEY, CDR2 SVGAGI. After removal of 7 bases from V and 3 bases from J, the junction contained 7 bases not matched to a gene. The CDR3 covers 14 residues. The CDR3 DNA reads as TGTGCCAGCATCCCCCCGGGACAGGGCTACGAGCAGTACGTC. Translating it yields CASIPPGQGYEQYV.

CDR3 sequence: CATSRGTSPGKDTQYF. The CDR3 DNA reads TGTGCCACCAGCAGAGGGACCTCCCCGGGGAAGGATACGCAGTATTTT. This chain connects TRBV15 to TRBJ2-3, with a tentative D call TRBD2 (5 bases). Germline CDR1 reads LNHNV; CDR2 reads YYDKDF (reference sequence). The CDR3 runs to 16 residues. The V and J ends lost 1 base and 6 bases respectively, with 17 bases between them.

This chain uses TRBV27 with TRBJ2-6, with a possible D match to TRBD1 (6 bases). Trimming took 6 bases from V and 0 from J, leaving 12 bases between them. The CDR3 spans 16 residues. Germline V gene data show CDR1 as MNHEY and CDR2 as SMNVEV (reference sequence). The CDR3 region is CASSFYRVSGANVLTF. The DNA for the CDR3 is TGTGCCAGCAGCTTCTACAGGGTCTCTGGGGCCAACGTCCTGACTTTC.

This chain connects TRBV30 to TRBJ2-1, with 11 bases aligning to TRBD2. The J segment lost 4 bases and the V segment lost 0 bases, leaving 2 bases of the junction unmatched. The length of the CDR3 is 15 residues. The germline CDR1 and CDR2 sequences are GTSNPN and SVGIG (reference sequence). Here the CDR3 reads CAWSVTSGSYNEQFF. CDR3 coding DNA: TGTGCCTGGAGTGTTACTAGCGGGAGTTACAATGAGCAGTTCTTC.

The rearrangement links TRBV28 to TRBJ2-7; 8 bases fit TRBD2. With V trimmed by 6 bases and J by 5 bases, 9 bases remained unmatched. CDR1 is MDHEN, CDR2 SYDVKM, per germline. This CDR3 comprises 14 residues. CDR3 residues: CASRGGEAGDEQYV. The CDR3 nucleotides are TGTGCCAGCAGGGGGGGGGAAGCGGGAGACGAGCAGTACGTC.

The chain carries TRBV14 and TRBJ2-7, with D possibly TRBD2 on 6 matching bases. Germline CDR1 and CDR2: SGHDN and FVKESK. The CDR3 contains 15 residues. Trimming removed 0 bases from V and 3 bases from J, with 12 bases in between. CDR3 protein: CASSQEAGSSYEQYF. CDR3 DNA sequence: TGTGCCAGCAGCCAAGAAGCGGGCAGTAGCTACGAGCAGTACTTC.

V usage is TRBV4-1 and J usage is TRBJ1-5; tentative D call: TRBD1 (5 bases). The ends were cut back, 1 base at V and 7 bases at J, with 11 bases in the middle. Germline loops: CDR1 MGHRA, CDR2 YSYEKL. The CDR3 spans 14 residues. The CDR3 here is CASSQGGRDQPQHF. The DNA for the CDR3 is TGCGCCAGCAGCCAAGGCGGGCGGGACCAGCCCCAGCATTTT.

The V gene is TRBV7-9, the J gene TRBJ1-4; D is unclear. Trimming took 2 bases from V and 3 from J, leaving 7 bases between them. The germline V gene encodes CDR1 SEHNR and CDR2 FQNEAQ (reference sequence). This CDR3 spans 14 amino acids. The CDR3 nucleotides are TGTGCCAGCAGCTTACGGGGATCTAATGAAAAACTGTTTTTT. This sequence encodes CASSLRGSNEKLFF.

The chain uses TRBV4-1 and TRBJ2-1; 14 nucleotides align to TRBD2. The germline gives CDR1 MGHRA, CDR2 YSYEKL. V dropped 4 bases and J dropped 8; count of bases not matched to a gene: 4. The CDR3 spans 15 residues. The CDR3 sequence is CASSPGLAGAHEQFF. CDR3 in DNA: TGCGCCAGCAGCCCGGGACTAGCGGGAGCCCATGAGCAGTTCTTC.

V usage is TRBV2 and J usage is TRBJ2-7; D is perhaps TRBD1 (6 bases). Looked up from germline, CDR1 is SNHLY and CDR2 is FYNNEI. This CDR3 comprises 14 residues. Trimming pared 6 bases from V and 4 bases from J, leaving 16 bases between. The chain's CDR3 is CASRPDSNLYEQYF. As DNA, the CDR3 is TGTGCCAGCAGACCGGACAGTAACCTATACGAGCAGTACTTC.